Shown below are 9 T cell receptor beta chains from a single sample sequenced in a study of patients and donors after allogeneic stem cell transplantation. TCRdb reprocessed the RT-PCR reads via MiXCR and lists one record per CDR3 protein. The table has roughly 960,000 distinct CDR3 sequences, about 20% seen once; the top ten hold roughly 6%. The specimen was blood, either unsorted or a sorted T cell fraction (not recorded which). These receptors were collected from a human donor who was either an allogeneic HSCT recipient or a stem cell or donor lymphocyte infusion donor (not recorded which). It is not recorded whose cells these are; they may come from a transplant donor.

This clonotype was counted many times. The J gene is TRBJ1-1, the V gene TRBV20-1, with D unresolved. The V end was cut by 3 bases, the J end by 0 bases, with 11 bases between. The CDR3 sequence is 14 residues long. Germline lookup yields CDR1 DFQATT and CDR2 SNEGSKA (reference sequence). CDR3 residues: CSARSRRLNTEAFF. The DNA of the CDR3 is TGCAGTGCTAGGAGTCGACGTCTGAACACTGAAGCTTTCTTT.

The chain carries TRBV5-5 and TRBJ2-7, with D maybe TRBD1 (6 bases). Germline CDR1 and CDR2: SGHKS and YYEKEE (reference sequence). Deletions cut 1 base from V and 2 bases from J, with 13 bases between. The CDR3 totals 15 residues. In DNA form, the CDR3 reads TGTGCCAGCAGCTTGCGTGGGACATTGACCTACGAGCAGTACTTC. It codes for CASSLRGTLTYEQYF.

The DNA of the CDR3 is TGTGCCAGCAGCCCGGAGGGCAGGGCTAACCACGAGCAGTACTTC. Residues: CASSPEGRANHEQYF. This sequence joins TRBV7-9 and TRBJ2-7; tentatively, D is TRBD2 (6 bases). Per the germline V gene, CDR1 is SEHNR and CDR2 is FQNEAQ (reference sequence). The CDR3 covers 15 residues. V was shortened by 5 bases and J by 5 bases, with 19 bases between the two germline ends. Variable domain in full (rest from reference TRBV7-9 and TRBJ2-7): DTGVSQNPRHKITKRGQNVTFRCDPISEHNRLYWYRQTLGQGPEFLTYFQNEAQLEKSRLLSDRFSAERPKGSFSTLEIQRTEQGDSAMYLCASSPEGRANHEQYFGPGTRLTVT.

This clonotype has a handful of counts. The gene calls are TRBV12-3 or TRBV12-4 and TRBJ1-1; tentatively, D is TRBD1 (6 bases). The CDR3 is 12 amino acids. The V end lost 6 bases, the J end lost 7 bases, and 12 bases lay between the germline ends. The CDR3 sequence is CASRDRWVEAFF. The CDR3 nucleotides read TGTGCCAGCAGAGACAGGTGGGTTGAAGCTTTCTTT.

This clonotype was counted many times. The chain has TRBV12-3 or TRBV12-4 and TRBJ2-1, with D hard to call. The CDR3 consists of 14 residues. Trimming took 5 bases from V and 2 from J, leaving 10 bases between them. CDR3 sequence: CASSPRFTYNEQFF. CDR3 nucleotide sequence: TGTGCCAGCAGTCCCCGGTTTACCTACAATGAGCAGTTCTTC.

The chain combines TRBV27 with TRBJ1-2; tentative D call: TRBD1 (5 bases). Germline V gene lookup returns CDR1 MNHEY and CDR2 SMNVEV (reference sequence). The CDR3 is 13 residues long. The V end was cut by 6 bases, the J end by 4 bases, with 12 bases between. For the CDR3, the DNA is TGTGCCAGCAGACCGACAGTACTCTATGGCTACACCTTC. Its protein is CASRPTVLYGYTF.

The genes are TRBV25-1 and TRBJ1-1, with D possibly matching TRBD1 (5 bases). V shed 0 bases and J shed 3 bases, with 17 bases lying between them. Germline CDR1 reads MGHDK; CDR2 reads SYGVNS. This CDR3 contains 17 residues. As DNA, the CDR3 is TGTGCCAGCAGTGAATACTTCTGGTGGGCAGGGCACACTGAAGCTTTCTTT. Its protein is CASSEYFWWAGHTEAFF. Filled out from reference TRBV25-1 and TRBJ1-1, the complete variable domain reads EADIYQTPRYLVIGTGKKITLECSQTMGHDKMYWYQQDPGMELHLIHYSYGVNSTEKGDLSSESTVSRIRTEHFPLTLESARPSHTSQYLCASSEYFWWAGHTEAFFGQGTRLTVV.

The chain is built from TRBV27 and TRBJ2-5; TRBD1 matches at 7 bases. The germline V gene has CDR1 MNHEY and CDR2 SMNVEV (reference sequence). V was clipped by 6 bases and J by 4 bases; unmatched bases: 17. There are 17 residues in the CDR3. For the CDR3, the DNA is TGTGCCAGCAGAGAGAACAGGGGACGTTTTTTAGGAGAGACCCAGTACTTC. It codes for CASRENRGRFLGETQYF.

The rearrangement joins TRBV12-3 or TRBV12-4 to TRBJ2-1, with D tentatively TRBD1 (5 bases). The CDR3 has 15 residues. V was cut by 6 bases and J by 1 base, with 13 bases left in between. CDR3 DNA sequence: TGTGCCAGCAGCCCGCGAGCAGGGTCCTACAATGAGCAGTTCTTC. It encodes CASSPRAGSYNEQFF.